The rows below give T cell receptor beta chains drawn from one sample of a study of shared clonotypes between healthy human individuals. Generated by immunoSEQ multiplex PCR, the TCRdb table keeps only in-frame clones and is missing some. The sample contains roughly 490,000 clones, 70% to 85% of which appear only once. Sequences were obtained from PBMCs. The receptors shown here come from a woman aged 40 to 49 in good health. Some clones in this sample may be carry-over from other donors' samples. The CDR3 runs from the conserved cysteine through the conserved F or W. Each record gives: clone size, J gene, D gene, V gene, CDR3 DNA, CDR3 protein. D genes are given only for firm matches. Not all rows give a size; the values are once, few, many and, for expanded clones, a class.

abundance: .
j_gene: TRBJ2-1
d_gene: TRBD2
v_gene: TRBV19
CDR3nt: TGTGCCAGTGCAGGGACTAGCGGGCCTTTTGAGCAGTTCTTC
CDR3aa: CASAGTSGPFEQFF

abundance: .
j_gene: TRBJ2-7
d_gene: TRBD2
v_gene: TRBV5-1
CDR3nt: TGCGCCAGCAGCCCAGGGACTAGCGGGAGCAACGAGCAGTACTTC
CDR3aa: CASSPGTSGSNEQYF

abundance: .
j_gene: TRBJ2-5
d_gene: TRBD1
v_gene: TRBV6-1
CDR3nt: TGTGCCAGCAGTGAAAGGCACAGGGGGTTTGAGACCCAGTACTTC
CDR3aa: CASSERHRGFETQYF

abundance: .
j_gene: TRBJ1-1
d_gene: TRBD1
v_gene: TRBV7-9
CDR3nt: TGTGCCAGCAGCATGCAGGGGGCGCAGACTGAAGCTTTCTTT
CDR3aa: CASSMQGAQTEAFF

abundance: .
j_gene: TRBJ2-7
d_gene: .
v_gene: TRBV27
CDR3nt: TGTGCCAGCAGTCTCCAACAGGGTCCCTACGAGCAGTACTTC
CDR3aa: CASSLQQGPYEQYF

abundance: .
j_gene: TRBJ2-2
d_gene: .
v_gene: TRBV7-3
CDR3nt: TGTGCCAGCGGCCCGACAGGAACCGGGGACACCGGGGAGCTGTTTTTT
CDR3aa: CASGPTGTGDTGELFF

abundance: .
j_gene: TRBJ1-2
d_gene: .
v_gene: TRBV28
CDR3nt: TGTGCCAGCATATCCGGTCAGGTATATGGCTACACCTTC
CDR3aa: CASISGQVYGYTF

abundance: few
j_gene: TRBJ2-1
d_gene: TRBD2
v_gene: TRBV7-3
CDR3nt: TGTGCCAGCAGCTTAGAACTAGCGGAATACAATGAGCAGTTCTTC
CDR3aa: CASSLELAEYNEQFF

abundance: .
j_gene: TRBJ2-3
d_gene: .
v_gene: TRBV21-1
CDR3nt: TGTGCCAGCAGCAAATCCGGCAGTTCCCCCTACACAGATACGCAGTATTTT
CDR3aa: CASSKSGSSPYTDTQYF

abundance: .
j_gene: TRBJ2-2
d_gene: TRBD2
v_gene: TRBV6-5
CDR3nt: TGTGCCAGCTCCGGGACTAGTAACACCGGGGAGCTGTTTTTT
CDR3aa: CASSGTSNTGELFF

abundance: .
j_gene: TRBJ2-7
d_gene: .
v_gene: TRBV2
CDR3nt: TGTGCCAGCACAGGGGACCTCGTCTACGAGCAGTACTTC
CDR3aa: CASTGDLVYEQYF

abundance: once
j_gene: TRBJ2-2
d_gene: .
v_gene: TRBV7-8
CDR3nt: TGTGCCAGCAGCTTAGTGACCCCAGTTAACACCGGGGAGCTGTTTTTT
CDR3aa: CASSLVTPVNTGELFF

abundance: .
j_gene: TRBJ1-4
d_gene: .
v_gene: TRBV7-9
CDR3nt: TGTGCCAGCAGCTTCACAGACATTGAAAAACTGTTTTTT
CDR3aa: CASSFTDIEKLFF

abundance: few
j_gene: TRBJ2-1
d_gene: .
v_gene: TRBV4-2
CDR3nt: TGTGCCAGCAGCCAACTCGCCCGGGGTAGGAGGGGGAATGAGCAGTTCTTC
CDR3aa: CASSQLARGRRGNEQFF

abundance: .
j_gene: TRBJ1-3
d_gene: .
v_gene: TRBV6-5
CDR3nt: TGTGCCAGCAGGACGACCCCCACCGGAAACACCATATATTTT
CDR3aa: CASRTTPTGNTIYF

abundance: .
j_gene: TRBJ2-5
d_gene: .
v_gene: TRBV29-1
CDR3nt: TGCAGCGTTGGCGGACGGGCCTCGGGGGAGCAGTACTTC
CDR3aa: CSVGGRASGEQYF

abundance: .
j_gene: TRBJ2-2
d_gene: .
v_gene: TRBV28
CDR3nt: TGTGCCAGCAGTCTATACTACACCGGGGAGCTGTTTTTT
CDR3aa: CASSLYYTGELFF

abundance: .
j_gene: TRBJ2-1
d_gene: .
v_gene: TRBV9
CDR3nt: TGTGCCAGCAGCGGACGGACAGCCGAGAGGGATGAGCAGTTCTTC
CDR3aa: CASSGRTAERDEQFF

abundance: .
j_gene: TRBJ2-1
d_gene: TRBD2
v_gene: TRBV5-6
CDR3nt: TGTGCCAGCAGCTTCGGCGGGAGGGCCAATGAGCAGTTCTTC
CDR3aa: CASSFGGRANEQFF

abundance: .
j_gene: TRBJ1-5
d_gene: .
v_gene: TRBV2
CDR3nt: TGTGCCAGCACCCGGGGGGGCGGGCATCAGCCCCAGCATTTT
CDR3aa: CASTRGGGHQPQHF

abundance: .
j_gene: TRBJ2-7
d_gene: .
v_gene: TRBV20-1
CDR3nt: TGCAGTGCTAGTCTGGGATACGAGCAGTACTTC
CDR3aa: CSASLGYEQYF

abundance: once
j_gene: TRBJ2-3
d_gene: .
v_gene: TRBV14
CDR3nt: TGTGCCAGCAGCGACCTGGTGGGAGGAAATACGCAGTATTTT
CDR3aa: CASSDLVGGNTQYF

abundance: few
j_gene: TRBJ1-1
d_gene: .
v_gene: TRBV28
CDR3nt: TGTGCCAGCAGTCGATTAAGGAACACTGAAGCTTTCTTT
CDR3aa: CASSRLRNTEAFF

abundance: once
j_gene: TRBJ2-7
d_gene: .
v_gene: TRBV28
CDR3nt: TGTGCCAGCAGCCCCCCGGGACTCGGTTCCTACGAGCAGTACTTC
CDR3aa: CASSPPGLGSYEQYF

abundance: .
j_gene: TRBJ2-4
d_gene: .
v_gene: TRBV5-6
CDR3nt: TGTGCCAGCAGCCGACTTAATATAAAAAACATTCAGTACTTC
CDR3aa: CASSRLNIKNIQYF

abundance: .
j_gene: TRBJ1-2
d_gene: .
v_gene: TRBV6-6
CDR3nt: TGTGCCAGCAGTTACTCCGCCGACTATGGCTACACCTTC
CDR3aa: CASSYSADYGYTF

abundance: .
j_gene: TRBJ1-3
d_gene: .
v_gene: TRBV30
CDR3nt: TGTGCCTGGAGTGTACGGTTGGGCACGAGCTCTGGAAACACCATATATTTT
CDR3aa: CAWSVRLGTSSGNTIYF

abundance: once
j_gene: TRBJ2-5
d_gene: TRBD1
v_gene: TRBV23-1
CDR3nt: TGCGCCAGCAGTCAACCGACAGGGAAAGAGACCCAGTACTTC
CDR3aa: CASSQPTGKETQYF

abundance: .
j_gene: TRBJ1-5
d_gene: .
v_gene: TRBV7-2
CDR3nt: TGTGCCAGCAGCTTAGAGGGCCGGGCCTATCAGCCCCAGCATTTT
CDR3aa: CASSLEGRAYQPQHF

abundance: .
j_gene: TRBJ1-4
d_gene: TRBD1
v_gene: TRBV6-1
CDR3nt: TGTGCCAGCAGTGAAGTCCCGCCGACAGGGCCAAAGGAAAAACTGTTTTTT
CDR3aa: CASSEVPPTGPKEKLFF

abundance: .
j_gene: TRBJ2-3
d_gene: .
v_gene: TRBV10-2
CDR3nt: TGCGCCAGCAGTGCGGCTACTAGCACAGATACGCAGTATTTT
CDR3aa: CASSAATSTDTQYF

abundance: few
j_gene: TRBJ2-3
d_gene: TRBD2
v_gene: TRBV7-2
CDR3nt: TGTGCCAGCAGCCAGCGGGGCGCGGAGGGGACTAGCACAGATACGCAGTATTTT
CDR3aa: CASSQRGAEGTSTDTQYF

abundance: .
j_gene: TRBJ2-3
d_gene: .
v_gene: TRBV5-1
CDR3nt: TGCGCCAGCAGCAGCGGCCCTGAAGGAACAGATACGCAGTATTTT
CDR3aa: CASSSGPEGTDTQYF

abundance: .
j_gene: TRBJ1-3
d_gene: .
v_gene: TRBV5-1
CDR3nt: TGCGCCAGCAGCTCCACAACTGGAAACACCATATATTTT
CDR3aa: CASSSTTGNTIYF

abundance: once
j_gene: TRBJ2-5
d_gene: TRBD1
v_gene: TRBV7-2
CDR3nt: TGTGCCAGCAGCATGGACAGGGGGCGTGAGACCCAGTACTTC
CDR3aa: CASSMDRGRETQYF

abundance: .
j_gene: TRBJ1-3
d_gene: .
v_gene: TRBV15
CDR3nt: TGTGCCACCAGCAGGGGCCCTTGGACAACGGACGGAAACACCATATATTTT
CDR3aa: CATSRGPWTTDGNTIYF

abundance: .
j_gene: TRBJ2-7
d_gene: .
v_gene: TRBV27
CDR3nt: TGTGCCAGCAATCGTCAAGGGTCAATTAGCGGAAGCTCCTACGAGCAGTACTTC
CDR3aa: CASNRQGSISGSSYEQYF

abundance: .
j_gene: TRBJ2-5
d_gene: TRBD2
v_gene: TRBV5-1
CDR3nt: TGCGCCAGCAGCTCGGGACTAGCGGGATTCCAAGAGACCCAGTACTTC
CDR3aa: CASSSGLAGFQETQYF

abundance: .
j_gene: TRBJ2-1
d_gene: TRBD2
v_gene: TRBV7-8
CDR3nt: TGTGCCAGCAGCGAAAATCTAGCGGCTCGTTACAATGAGCAGTTCTTC
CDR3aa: CASSENLAARYNEQFF

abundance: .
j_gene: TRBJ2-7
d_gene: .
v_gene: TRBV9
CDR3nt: TGTGCCAGCAGCGTAGGCACCTCCTACGAGCAGTACTTC
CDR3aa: CASSVGTSYEQYF

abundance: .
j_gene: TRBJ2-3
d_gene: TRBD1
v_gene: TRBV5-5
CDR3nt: TGTGCCAGCAGCTTGGCCGGGCAGGGGGCTTATACAGATACGCAGTATTTT
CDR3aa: CASSLAGQGAYTDTQYF

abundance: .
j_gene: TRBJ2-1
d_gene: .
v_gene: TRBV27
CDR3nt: TGTGCCAGCGGGAGACTTAGGTCGGCCAATGAGCAGTTCTTC
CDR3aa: CASGRLRSANEQFF

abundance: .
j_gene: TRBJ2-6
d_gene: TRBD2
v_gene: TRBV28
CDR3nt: TGTGCCAGCAGTTCGGGAGGGACTGGGGCCAACGTCCTGACTTTC
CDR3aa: CASSSGGTGANVLTF

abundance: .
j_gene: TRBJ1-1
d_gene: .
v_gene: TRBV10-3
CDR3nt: TGTGCCATCAGTGAGTTATTCGGTCGGAACACTGAAGCTTTCTTT
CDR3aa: CAISELFGRNTEAFF

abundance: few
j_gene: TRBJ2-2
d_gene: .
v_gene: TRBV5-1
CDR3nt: TGCGCCAGCAGCTTCCAGGGGGGCTCGGTCGGGGAGCTGTTTTTT
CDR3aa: CASSFQGGSVGELFF

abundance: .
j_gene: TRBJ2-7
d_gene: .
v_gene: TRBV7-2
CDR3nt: TGTGCCAGCAGCCAGTGGGACGGGGCCTACGAGCAGTACTTC
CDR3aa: CASSQWDGAYEQYF

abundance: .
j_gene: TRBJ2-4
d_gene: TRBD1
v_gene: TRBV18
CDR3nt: TGTGCCAGCTCAGCCGGACAGGGGGCATTGTACATTCAGTACTTC
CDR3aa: CASSAGQGALYIQYF

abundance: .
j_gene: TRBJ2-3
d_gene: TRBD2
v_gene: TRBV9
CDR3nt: TGTGCCAGCAGCGTAGGAGCGGGAGAAGATACGCAGTATTTT
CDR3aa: CASSVGAGEDTQYF

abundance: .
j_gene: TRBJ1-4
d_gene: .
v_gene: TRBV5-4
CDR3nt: TGTGCCAGCAGCTTGGGTGGCGGTAATGAAAAACTGTTTTTT
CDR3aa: CASSLGGGNEKLFF

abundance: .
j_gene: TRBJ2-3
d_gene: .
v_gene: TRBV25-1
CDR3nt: TGTGCCAGCAGTGCTACCGCTAGCATAGATACGCAGTATTTT
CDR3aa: CASSATASIDTQYF

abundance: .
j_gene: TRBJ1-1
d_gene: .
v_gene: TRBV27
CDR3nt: TGTGCCAGCAGTCAGGGGAGGGGTAGATATGCAAACACTGAAGCTTTCTTT
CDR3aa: CASSQGRGRYANTEAFF

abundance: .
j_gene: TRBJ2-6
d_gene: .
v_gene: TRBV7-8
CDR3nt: TGTGCCAGCCGACCTGGGGCCAACGTCCTGACTTTC
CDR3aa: CASRPGANVLTF

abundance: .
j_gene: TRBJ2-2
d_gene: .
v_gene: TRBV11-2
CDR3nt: TGTGCCAGCAGTTTAAGGAGAGGCGGGGAGCTGTTTTTT
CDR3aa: CASSLRRGGELFF

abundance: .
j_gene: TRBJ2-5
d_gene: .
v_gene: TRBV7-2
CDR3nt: TGTGCCAGCAGCCTGGACGGTCAAGAGACCCAGTACTTC
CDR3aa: CASSLDGQETQYF